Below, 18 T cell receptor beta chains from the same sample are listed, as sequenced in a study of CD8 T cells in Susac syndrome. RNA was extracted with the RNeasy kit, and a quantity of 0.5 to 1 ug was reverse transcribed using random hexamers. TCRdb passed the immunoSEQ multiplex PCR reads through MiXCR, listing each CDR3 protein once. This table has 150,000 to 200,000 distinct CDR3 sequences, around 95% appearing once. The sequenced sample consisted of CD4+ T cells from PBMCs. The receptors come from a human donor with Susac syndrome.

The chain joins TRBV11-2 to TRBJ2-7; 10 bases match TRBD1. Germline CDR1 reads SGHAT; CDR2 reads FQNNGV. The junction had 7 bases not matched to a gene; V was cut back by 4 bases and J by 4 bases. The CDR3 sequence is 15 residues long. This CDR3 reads CASSSSGTGVYEQYF. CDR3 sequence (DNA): TGTGCCAGCAGCTCCTCCGGGACAGGGGTATACGAGCAGTACTTC.

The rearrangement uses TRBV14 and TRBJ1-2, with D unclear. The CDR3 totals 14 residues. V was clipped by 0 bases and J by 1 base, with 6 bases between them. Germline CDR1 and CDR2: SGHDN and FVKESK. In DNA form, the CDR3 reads TGTGCCAGCAGCCAAGATCTTATTAACTATGGCTACACCTTC. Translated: CASSQDLINYGYTF. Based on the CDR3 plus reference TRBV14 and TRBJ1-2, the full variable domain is EAGVTQFPSHSVIEKGQTVTLRCDPISGHDNLYWYRRVMGKEIKFLLHFVKESKQDESGMPNNRFLAERTGGTYSTLKVQPAELEDSGVYFCASSQDLINYGYTFGSGTRLTVV.

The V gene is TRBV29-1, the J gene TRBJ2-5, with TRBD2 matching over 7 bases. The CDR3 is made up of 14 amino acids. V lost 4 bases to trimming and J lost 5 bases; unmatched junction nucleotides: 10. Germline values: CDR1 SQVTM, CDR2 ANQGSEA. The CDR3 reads CSVAIAGGGETQYF. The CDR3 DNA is TGCAGCGTTGCTATAGCCGGGGGAGGGGAGACCCAGTACTTC.

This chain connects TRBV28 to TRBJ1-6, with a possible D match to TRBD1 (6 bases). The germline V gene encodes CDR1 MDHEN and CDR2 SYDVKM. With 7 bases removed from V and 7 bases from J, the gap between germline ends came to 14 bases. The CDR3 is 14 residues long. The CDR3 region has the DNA TGTGCCAGCACCCTTCGACAGGTGAATTCACCCCTCCACTTT. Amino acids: CASTLRQVNSPLHF.

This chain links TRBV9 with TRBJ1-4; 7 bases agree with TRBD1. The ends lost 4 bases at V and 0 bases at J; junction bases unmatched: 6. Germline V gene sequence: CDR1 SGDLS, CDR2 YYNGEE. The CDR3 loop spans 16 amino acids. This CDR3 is CASSPQGGATNEKLFF. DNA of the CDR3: TGTGCCAGCAGCCCCCAGGGGGGGGCAACTAATGAAAAACTGTTTTTT.

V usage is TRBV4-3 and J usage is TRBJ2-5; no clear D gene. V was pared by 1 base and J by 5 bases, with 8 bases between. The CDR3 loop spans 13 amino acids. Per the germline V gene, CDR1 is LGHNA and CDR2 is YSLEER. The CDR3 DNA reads TGCGCCAGCAGCCAAGGCCCTGGGGAGACCCAGTACTTC. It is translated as CASSQGPGETQYF.

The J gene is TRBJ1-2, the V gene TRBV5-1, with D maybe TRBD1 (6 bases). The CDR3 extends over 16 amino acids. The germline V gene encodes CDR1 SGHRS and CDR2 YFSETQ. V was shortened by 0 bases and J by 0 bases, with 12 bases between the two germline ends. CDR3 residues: CASSLAKGDANYGYTF. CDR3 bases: TGCGCCAGCAGCTTGGCCAAGGGGGATGCTAACTATGGCTACACCTTC.

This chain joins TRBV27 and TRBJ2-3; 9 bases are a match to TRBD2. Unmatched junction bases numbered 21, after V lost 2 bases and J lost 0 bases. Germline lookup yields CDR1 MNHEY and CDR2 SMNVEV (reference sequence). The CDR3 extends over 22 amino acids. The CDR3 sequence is CASSLKPPGAQRGASSTDTQYF. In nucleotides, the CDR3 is TGTGCCAGCAGTTTAAAGCCCCCGGGGGCCCAGCGGGGGGCCTCTAGCACAGATACGCAGTATTTT.

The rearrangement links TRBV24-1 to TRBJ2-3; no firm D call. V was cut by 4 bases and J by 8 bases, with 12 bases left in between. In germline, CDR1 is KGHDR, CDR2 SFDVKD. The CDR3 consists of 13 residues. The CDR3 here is CATSDPATGTQYF. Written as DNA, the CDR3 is TGTGCCACCAGTGACCCAGCCACGGGTACGCAGTATTTT.

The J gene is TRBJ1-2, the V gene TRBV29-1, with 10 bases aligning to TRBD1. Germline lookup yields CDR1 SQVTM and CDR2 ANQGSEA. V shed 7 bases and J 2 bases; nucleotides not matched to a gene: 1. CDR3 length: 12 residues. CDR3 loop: CSGTGGNYGYTF. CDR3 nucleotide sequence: TGCAGCGGGACAGGGGGGAACTATGGCTACACCTTC.

DNA for the CDR3: TGTGCCAGCAGCCTAACCCCGGGACTAGGGACAGATACGCAGTATTTT. This gives the protein CASSLTPGLGTDTQYF. The chain joins TRBV3-1 to TRBJ2-3; 8 bases agree with TRBD2. Unmatched junction bases numbered 9, after V lost 4 bases and J lost 3 bases. Germline V gene sequence: CDR1 LGHDT, CDR2 YNNKEL (reference sequence). The CDR3 length is 16 residues.

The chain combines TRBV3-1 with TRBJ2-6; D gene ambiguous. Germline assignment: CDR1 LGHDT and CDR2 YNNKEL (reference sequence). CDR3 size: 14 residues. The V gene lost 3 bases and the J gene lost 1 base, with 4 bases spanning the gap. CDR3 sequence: CASSHKSGANVLTF. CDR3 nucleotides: TGTGCCAGCAGCCATAAGTCTGGGGCCAACGTCCTGACTTTC.

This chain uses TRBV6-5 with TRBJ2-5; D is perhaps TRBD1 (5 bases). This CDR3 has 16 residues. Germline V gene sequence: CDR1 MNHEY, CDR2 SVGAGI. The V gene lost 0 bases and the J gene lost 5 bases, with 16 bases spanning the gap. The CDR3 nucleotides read TGTGCCAGCAGTTACTCGAATGTTCAGGGTCCGGAGACCCAGTACTTC. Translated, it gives CASSYSNVQGPETQYF.

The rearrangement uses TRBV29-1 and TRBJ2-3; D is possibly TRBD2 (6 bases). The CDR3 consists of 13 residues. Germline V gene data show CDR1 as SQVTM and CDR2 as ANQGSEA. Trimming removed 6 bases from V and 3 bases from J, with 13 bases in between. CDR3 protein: CSVRDSGTDTQYF. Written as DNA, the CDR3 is TGCAGCGTCCGGGACTCGGGAACAGATACGCAGTATTTT.

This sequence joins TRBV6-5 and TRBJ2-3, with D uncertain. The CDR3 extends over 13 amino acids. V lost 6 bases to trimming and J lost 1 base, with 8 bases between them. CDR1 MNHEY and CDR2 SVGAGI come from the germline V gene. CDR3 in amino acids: CASSPWGTDTQYF. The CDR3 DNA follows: TGTGCCAGCAGCCCGTGGGGCACAGATACGCAGTATTTT.

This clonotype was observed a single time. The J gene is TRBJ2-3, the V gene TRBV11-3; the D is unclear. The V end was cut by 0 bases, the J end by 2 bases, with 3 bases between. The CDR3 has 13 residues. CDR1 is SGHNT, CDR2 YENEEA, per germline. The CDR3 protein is CASSLDATDTQYF. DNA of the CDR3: TGTGCCAGCAGCTTAGATGCCACAGATACGCAGTATTTT.

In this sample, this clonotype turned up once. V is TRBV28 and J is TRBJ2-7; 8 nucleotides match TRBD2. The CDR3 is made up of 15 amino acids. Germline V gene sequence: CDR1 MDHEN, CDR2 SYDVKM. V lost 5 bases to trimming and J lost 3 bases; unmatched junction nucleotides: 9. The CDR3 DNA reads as TGTGCCAGCAGTCCCCAAGCGGGGGCCGTCTACGAGCAGTACTTC. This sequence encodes CASSPQAGAVYEQYF.

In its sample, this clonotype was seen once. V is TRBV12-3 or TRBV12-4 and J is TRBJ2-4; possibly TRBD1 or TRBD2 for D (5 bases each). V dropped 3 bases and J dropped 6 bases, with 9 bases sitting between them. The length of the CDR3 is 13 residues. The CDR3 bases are TGTGCCAGCAGTTTTAGGGACCGAAACATTCAGTACTTC. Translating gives CASSFRDRNIQYF.